This T cell receptor (beta chain) was recorded in a study of response to subunit inactivated influenza vaccine (dated by TCRdb to 2016 to 2019). In terms of the full investigation: Deep quantitative profiling of the T cell receptor repertoire was used in the study to follow responses to a trivalent subunit inactivated influenza vaccine. The investigation overall reported the following: It was suggested by the authors that each seasonal influenza vaccination may recruit only a limited number of new T cells.

About this clonotype: Its antigen remains undetermined. It has no much larger one-base neighbor in the sample; base qualities were not kept.

Library preparation was by RT-PCR. Instrument on record: Illumina HiSeq 2500. The raw public data were reprocessed by TCRdb itself: fastp quality trimming at Q25, MiXCR clonotype calling, in-frame beta chains only. Merged by CDR3 protein, the rows form single entries marked with the most common genes and DNA. This sample gives over 750,000 distinct CDR3 sequences in total; 21% of them show up just once. The ten largest clones take up more than 8.5% of the sample. The germline V gene (reference sequence) provides CDR1 SGHAT and CDR2 FQDESV. The V and J ends are trimmed by 1 base and 2 bases, leaving 19 bases between them. Its CDR3 holds 18 amino acids, cysteine through phenylalanine. Only the CDR3 part of the read is kept: 54 bases, read in frame from the first base.

This material consisted of PBMCs from blood, taken 5 days after vaccination. This TCR came from a man in his fifties or sixties who received an inactivated influenza vaccine. Donor details come from another sample of the same person, matched by shared clones. The chain was built from TRBV11-1 and TRBJ2-3, and the D gene may be TRBD2, 6 bases matching. The base sequence is TGTGCCAGCAGCTTAGGCCAAAAGGCGGGGCGGGACACAGATACGCAGTATTTT. This is translated as CASSLGQKAGRDTDTQYF.